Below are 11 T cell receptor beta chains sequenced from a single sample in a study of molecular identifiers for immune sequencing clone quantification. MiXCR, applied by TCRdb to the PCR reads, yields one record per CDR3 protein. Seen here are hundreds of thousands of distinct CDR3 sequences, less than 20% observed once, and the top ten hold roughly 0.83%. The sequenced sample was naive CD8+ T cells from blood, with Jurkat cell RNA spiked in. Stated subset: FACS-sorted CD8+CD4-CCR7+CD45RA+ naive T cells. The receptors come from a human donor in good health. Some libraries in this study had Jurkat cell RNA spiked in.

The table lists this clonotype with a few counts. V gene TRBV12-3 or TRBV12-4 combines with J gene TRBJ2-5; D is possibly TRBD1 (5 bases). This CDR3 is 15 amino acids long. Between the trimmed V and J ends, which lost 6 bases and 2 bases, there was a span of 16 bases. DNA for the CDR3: TGTGCCAGCAGCCGTACCCAAAAGGGGCAAGAGACCCAGTACTTC. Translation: CASSRTQKGQETQYF.

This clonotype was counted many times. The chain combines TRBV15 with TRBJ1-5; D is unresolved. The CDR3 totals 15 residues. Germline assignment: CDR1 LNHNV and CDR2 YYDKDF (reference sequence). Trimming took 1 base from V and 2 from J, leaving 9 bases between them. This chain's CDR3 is CATSRVRSRNQPQHF. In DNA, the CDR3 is TGTGCCACCAGCAGAGTCCGCAGCCGCAATCAGCCCCAGCATTTT.

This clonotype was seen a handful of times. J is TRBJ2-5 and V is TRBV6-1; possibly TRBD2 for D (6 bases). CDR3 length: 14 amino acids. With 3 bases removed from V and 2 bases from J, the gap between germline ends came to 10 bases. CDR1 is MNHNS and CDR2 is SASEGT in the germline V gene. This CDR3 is CASSDGRRQETQYF. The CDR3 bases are TGTGCCAGCAGTGACGGGAGAAGGCAAGAGACCCAGTACTTC.

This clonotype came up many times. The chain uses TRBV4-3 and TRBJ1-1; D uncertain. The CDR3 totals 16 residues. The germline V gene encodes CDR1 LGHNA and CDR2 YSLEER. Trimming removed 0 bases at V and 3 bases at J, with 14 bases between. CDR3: CASSQDSVGTYTEAFF. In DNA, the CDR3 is TGCGCCAGCAGCCAAGATTCAGTTGGCACTTACACTGAAGCTTTCTTT.

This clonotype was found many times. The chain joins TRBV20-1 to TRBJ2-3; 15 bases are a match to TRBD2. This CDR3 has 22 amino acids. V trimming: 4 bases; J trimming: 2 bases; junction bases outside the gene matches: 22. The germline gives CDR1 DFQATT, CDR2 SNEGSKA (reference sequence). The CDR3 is CSAKIGLAGGPPINDLTDTQYF. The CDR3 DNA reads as TGCAGTGCTAAGATCGGACTAGCGGGGGGGCCGCCAATCAACGACCTCACAGATACGCAGTATTTT.

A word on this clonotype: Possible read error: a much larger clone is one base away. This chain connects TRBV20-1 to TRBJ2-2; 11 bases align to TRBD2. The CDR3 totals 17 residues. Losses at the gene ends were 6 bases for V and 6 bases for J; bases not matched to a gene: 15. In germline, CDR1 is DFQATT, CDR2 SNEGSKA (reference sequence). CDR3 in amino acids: CSARTSGSLGNAGELFF. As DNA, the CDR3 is TGCAGTGCCCGCACTAGCGGGAGTCTTGGTAACGCCGGGGAGCTGTTTTTT.

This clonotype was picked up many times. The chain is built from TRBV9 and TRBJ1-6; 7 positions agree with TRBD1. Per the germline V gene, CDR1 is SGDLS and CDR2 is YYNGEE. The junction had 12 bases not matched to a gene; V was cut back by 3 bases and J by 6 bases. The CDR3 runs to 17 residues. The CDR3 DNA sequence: TGTGCCAGCAGCGCGAACGACAGGGCCACACCTAATTCACCCCTCCACTTT. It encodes CASSANDRATPNSPLHF.

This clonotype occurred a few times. CDR3 DNA sequence: TGTGCCAGCAGCTTCCGGACAGGGAGCCAAGAGACCCAGTACTTC. It is translated as CASSFRTGSQETQYF. This chain joins TRBV7-9 and TRBJ2-5, with TRBD1 identical over 8 bases. V was clipped by 3 bases and J by 1 base; unmatched bases: 4. The V gene's germline CDR1 is SEHNR and CDR2 FQNEAQ (reference sequence). This CDR3 has 15 amino acids.

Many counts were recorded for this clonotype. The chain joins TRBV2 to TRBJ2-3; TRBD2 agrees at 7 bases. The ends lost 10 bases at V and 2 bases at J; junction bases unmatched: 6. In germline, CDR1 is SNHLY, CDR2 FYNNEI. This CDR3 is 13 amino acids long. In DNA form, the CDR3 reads TGTGCCACAACAGCGGGGCCCACAGATACGCAGTATTTT. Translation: CATTAGPTDTQYF.

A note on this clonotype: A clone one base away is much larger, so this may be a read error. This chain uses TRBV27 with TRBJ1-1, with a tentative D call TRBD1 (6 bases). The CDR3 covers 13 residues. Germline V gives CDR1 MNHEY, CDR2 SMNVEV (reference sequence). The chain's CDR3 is CACSFNRVTEAFF. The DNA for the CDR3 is TGTGCCTGCAGTTTTAACAGGGTCACTGAAGCTTTCTTT.

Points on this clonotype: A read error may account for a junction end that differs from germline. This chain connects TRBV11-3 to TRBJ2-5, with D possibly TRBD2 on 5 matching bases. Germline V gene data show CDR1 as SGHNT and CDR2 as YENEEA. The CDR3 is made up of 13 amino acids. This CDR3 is CAGSQDSQETQYF. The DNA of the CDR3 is TGTGCCGGCAGCCAGGACTCACAAGAGACCCAGTACTTC.